A selection of T cell receptor beta chains follows, all from one sample in a study of T cells in Graves' hyperthyroidism and ophthalmopathy. Via MiXCR, TCRdb re-called the multiplex PCR reads, giving one row per CDR3 protein. This sample has about 640,000 distinct CDR3 sequences; around 21% occur once, and the top ten carry approximately 30%. The specimen was blood. Receptors originate from a man aged 25 to 45 with Graves' ophthalmopathy. CDR3s include the opening cysteine and the closing phenylalanine or tryptophan. Fields, in order: CDR3 protein, CDR3 DNA, D gene, J gene, V gene, clone size. The D gene is left open where the match is weak. Clone size appears in some rows only: once, few, many, or a class for an expanded clone.

CDR3 protein: CAWSSPGRSSYEQYF; CDR3 DNA: TGTGCCTGGAGTTCACCGGGACGGAGCTCCTACGAGCAGTACTTC; D gene: NA; J gene: TRBJ2-7; V gene: TRBV30; clone size: NA
CDR3 protein: CSAGQDSLFGYTF; CDR3 DNA: TGCAGTGCTGGACAGGATTCCCTCTTTGGCTACACCTTC; D gene: TRBD1; J gene: TRBJ1-2; V gene: TRBV20-1; clone size: NA
CDR3 protein: CASSLPRGNSPLHF; CDR3 DNA: TGTGCCAGCAGCCTACCCAGGGGCAATTCACCCCTCCACTTT; D gene: NA; J gene: TRBJ1-6; V gene: TRBV28; clone size: few
CDR3 protein: CASSPLADSTDTQYF; CDR3 DNA: TGTGCCAGCAGCCCACTAGCTGATAGCACAGATACGCAGTATTTT; D gene: NA; J gene: TRBJ2-3; V gene: TRBV11-2; clone size: many
CDR3 protein: CASSPLGGDYNEQFF; CDR3 DNA: TGTGCCAGCAGCCCCTTGGGTGGAGACTACAATGAGCAGTTCTTC; D gene: NA; J gene: TRBJ2-1; V gene: TRBV9; clone size: NA
CDR3 protein: CASSQYGLGYGYTF; CDR3 DNA: TGTGCCAGCAGCCAATACGGTCTGGGGTATGGCTACACCTTC; D gene: NA; J gene: TRBJ1-2; V gene: TRBV16; clone size: many
CDR3 protein: CASSYGPGTRDYGYTF; CDR3 DNA: TGTGCCAGCAGCTATGGACCCGGGACTCGGGACTATGGCTACACCTTC; D gene: NA; J gene: TRBJ1-2; V gene: TRBV6-1; clone size: few
CDR3 protein: CASKEGHTGELFF; CDR3 DNA: TGTGCCAGCAAAGAGGGGCACACCGGGGAGCTGTTTTTT; D gene: NA; J gene: TRBJ2-2; V gene: TRBV2; clone size: NA
CDR3 protein: CASSDGTGALNTEAFF; CDR3 DNA: TGCGCCAGCAGTGATGGGACAGGGGCTCTTAACACTGAAGCTTTCTTT; D gene: TRBD1; J gene: TRBJ1-1; V gene: TRBV10-1; clone size: NA
CDR3 protein: CAWSMGGAGGAFF; CDR3 DNA: TGTGCCTGGAGTATGGGGGGGGCTGGAGGCGCTTTCTTT; D gene: NA; J gene: TRBJ1-1; V gene: TRBV30; clone size: few
CDR3 protein: CASSPTTGGRSEKLFF; CDR3 DNA: TGCGCCAGCAGCCCGACTACAGGGGGCAGGAGTGAAAAACTGTTTTTT; D gene: TRBD1; J gene: TRBJ1-4; V gene: TRBV5-1; clone size: NA
CDR3 protein: CSARILATNTGELFF; CDR3 DNA: TGCAGTGCTAGAATTTTGGCGACGAACACCGGGGAGCTGTTTTTT; D gene: NA; J gene: TRBJ2-2; V gene: TRBV20-1; clone size: few
CDR3 protein: CASSPGTVDYGYTF; CDR3 DNA: TGCGCCAGCAGCCCGGGGACAGTGGACTATGGCTACACCTTC; D gene: TRBD1; J gene: TRBJ1-2; V gene: TRBV5-1; clone size: many
CDR3 protein: CASSLAGGPSPIYEQYF; CDR3 DNA: TGTGCCAGCAGCTTAGCTGGGGGGCCTTCTCCTATATACGAGCAGTACTTC; D gene: NA; J gene: TRBJ2-7; V gene: TRBV7-2; clone size: many
CDR3 protein: CSAIWVAGQETQYF; CDR3 DNA: TGCAGTGCTATATGGGTAGCGGGGCAAGAGACCCAGTACTTC; D gene: TRBD2; J gene: TRBJ2-5; V gene: TRBV20-1; clone size: few
CDR3 protein: CASSLWSGGEETQYF; CDR3 DNA: TGTGCCAGCAGCTTATGGTCAGGGGGCGAAGAGACCCAGTACTTC; D gene: TRBD1; J gene: TRBJ2-5; V gene: TRBV7-9; clone size: few
CDR3 protein: CASSSTGLAHTDTQYF; CDR3 DNA: TGTGCCAGCAGCTCCACGGGACTAGCCCACACAGATACGCAGTATTTT; D gene: TRBD2; J gene: TRBJ2-3; V gene: TRBV11-2; clone size: few
CDR3 protein: CASKEGNTEAFF; CDR3 DNA: TGTGCCAGCAAAGAGGGAAACACTGAAGCTTTCTTT; D gene: NA; J gene: TRBJ1-1; V gene: TRBV6-1; clone size: NA
CDR3 protein: CASSSLSGTDTQYF; CDR3 DNA: TGTGCCAGCAGTTCCTTATCGGGCACAGATACGCAGTATTTT; D gene: NA; J gene: TRBJ2-3; V gene: TRBV28; clone size: many
CDR3 protein: CASRPLTGADGYTF; CDR3 DNA: TGTGCCAGCAGGCCTCTGACGGGGGCGGATGGCTACACCTTC; D gene: NA; J gene: TRBJ1-2; V gene: TRBV7-8; clone size: many
CDR3 protein: CAWSGPGGWVQGAAEAFF; CDR3 DNA: TGTGCCTGGAGTGGGCCAGGGGGGTGGGTTCAGGGGGCTGCTGAAGCTTTCTTT; D gene: TRBD1; J gene: TRBJ1-1; V gene: TRBV30; clone size: NA
CDR3 protein: CARFNLLLSRTGDEQYF; CDR3 DNA: TGTGCCAGGTTCAACCTTCTTTTATCACGAACAGGGGACGAGCAGTACTTC; D gene: TRBD1; J gene: TRBJ2-7; V gene: TRBV6-1; clone size: many
CDR3 protein: CASSLRWELGTEAFF; CDR3 DNA: TGTGCCAGCAGCCTGAGGTGGGAATTGGGCACTGAAGCTTTCTTT; D gene: NA; J gene: TRBJ1-1; V gene: TRBV28; clone size: few
CDR3 protein: CASSQDPGVSYSYEQYF; CDR3 DNA: TGTGCCAGCAGCCAGGACCCCGGAGTATCGTATTCCTACGAGCAGTACTTC; D gene: NA; J gene: TRBJ2-7; V gene: TRBV7-9; clone size: many
CDR3 protein: CASSSGQDYEQYF; CDR3 DNA: TGTGCCAGCAGCAGTGGACAGGACTACGAGCAGTACTTC; D gene: TRBD1; J gene: TRBJ2-7; V gene: TRBV7-3; clone size: many
CDR3 protein: CASSQWSHTKYGATEAFF; CDR3 DNA: TGTGCCAGCAGCCAGTGGAGCCACACCAAGTATGGGGCCACTGAAGCTTTCTTT; D gene: NA; J gene: TRBJ1-1; V gene: TRBV3-1; clone size: many
CDR3 protein: CASSLEGQLNQPQHF; CDR3 DNA: TGCGCCAGCAGCTTGGAGGGACAGCTCAATCAGCCCCAGCATTTT; D gene: TRBD1; J gene: TRBJ1-5; V gene: TRBV5-1; clone size: once
CDR3 protein: CASSQPRWEGPSGGSTGELFF; CDR3 DNA: TGCGCCAGCAGCCAACCCAGGTGGGAGGGGCCATCAGGGGGGAGCACCGGGGAGCTGTTTTTT; D gene: NA; J gene: TRBJ2-2; V gene: TRBV4-1; clone size: once
CDR3 protein: CASSQGRGGPHDEQYF; CDR3 DNA: TGTGCCAGCAGCCAAGGACGGGGAGGGCCTCACGACGAGCAGTACTTC; D gene: TRBD2; J gene: TRBJ2-7; V gene: TRBV4-2; clone size: many
CDR3 protein: CASVGTSEPGNEQFF; CDR3 DNA: TGTGCCAGCGTCGGGACTAGCGAGCCAGGGAATGAGCAGTTCTTC; D gene: TRBD2; J gene: TRBJ2-1; V gene: TRBV7-9; clone size: NA
CDR3 protein: CASSAEDTQYF; CDR3 DNA: TGTGCCAGCAGCGCGGAAGATACGCAGTATTTT; D gene: NA; J gene: TRBJ2-3; V gene: TRBV5-1; clone size: NA
CDR3 protein: CSASSPWGLAGGRDEQFF; CDR3 DNA: TGCAGTGCTAGTTCCCCCTGGGGTCTAGCGGGAGGTCGGGATGAGCAGTTCTTC; D gene: TRBD2; J gene: TRBJ2-1; V gene: TRBV20-1; clone size: NA
CDR3 protein: CASSRRLAGVGEQYF; CDR3 DNA: TGTGCCAGCAGCCGCCGACTAGCGGGAGTGGGAGAGCAGTACTTC; D gene: TRBD2; J gene: TRBJ2-7; V gene: TRBV7-2; clone size: many
CDR3 protein: CSAKGLAGVYEQFF; CDR3 DNA: TGCAGTGCTAAGGGACTAGCGGGAGTATATGAGCAGTTCTTC; D gene: TRBD2; J gene: TRBJ2-1; V gene: TRBV20-1; clone size: NA
CDR3 protein: CSARPQGRDEKLFF; CDR3 DNA: TGCAGTGCTAGACCCCAGGGGAGAGATGAAAAACTGTTTTTT; D gene: NA; J gene: TRBJ1-4; V gene: TRBV20-1; clone size: once
CDR3 protein: CASSLVLPTRAGELFF; CDR3 DNA: TGTGCCAGCAGCTTAGTACTCCCTACTAGGGCCGGGGAGCTGTTTTTT; D gene: NA; J gene: TRBJ2-2; V gene: TRBV11-2; clone size: NA
CDR3 protein: CASRQGEHEQYF; CDR3 DNA: TGTGCCAGCAGGCAGGGGGAACACGAGCAGTACTTC; D gene: TRBD1; J gene: TRBJ2-7; V gene: TRBV5-6; clone size: many